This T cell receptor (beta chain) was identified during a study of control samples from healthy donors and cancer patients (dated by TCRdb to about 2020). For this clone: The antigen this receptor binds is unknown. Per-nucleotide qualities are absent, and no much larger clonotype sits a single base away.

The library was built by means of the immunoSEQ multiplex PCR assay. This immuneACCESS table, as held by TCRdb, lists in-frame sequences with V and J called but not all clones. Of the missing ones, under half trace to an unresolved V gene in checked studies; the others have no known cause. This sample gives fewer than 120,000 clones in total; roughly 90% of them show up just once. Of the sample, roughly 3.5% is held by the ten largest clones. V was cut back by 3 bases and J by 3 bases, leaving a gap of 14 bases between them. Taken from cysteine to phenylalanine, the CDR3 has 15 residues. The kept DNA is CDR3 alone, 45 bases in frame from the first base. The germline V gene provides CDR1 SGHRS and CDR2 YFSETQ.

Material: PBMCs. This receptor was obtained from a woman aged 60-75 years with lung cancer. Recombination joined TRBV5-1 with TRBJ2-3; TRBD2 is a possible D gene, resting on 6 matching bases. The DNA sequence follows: TGCGCCAGCAGCTGGGGGACTGAGGGAACAGATACGCAGTATTTT. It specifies CASSWGTEGTDTQYF.